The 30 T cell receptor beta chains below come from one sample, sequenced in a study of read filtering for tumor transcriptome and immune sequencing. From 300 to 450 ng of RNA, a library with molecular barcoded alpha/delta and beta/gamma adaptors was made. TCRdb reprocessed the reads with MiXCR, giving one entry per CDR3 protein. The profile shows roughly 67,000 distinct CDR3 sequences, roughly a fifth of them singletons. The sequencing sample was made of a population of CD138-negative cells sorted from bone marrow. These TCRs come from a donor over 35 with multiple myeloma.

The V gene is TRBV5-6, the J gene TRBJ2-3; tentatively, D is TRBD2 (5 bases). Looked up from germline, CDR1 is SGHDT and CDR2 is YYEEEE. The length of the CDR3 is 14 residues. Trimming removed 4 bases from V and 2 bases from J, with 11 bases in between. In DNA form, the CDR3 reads TGTGCCAGCAGCCCAAGGACTTTCACAGATACGCAGTATTTT. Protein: CASSPRTFTDTQYF. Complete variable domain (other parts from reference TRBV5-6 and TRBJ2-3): DAGVTQSPTHLIKTRGQQVTLRCSPKSGHDTVSWYQQALGQGPQFIFQYYEEEERQRGNFPDRFSGHQFPNYSSELNVNALLLGDSALYLCASSPRTFTDTQYFGPGTRLTVL.

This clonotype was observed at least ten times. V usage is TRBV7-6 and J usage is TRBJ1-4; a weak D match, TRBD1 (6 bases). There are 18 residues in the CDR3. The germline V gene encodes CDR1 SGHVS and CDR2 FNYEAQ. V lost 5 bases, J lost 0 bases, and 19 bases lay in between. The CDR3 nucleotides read TGTGCCAGCAGCGGAATGGGCCAGGGGCCCGCAACTAATGAAAAACTGTTTTTT. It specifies CASSGMGQGPATNEKLFF.

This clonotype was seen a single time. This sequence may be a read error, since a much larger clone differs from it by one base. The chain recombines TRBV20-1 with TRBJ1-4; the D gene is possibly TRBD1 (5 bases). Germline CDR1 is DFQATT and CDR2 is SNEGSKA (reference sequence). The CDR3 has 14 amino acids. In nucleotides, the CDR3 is TGCAGAGTACTAGACAGTAGAAACCATGAAAAACTGTTTTTT. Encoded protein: CRVLDSRNHEKLFF.

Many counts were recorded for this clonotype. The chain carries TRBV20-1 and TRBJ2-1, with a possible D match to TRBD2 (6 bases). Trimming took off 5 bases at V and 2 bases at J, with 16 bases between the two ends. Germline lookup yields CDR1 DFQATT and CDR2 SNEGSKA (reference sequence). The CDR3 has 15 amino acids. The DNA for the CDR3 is TGCAGTGCTTTAAGTGGGGCTAGCGCCTACAATGAGCAGTTCTTC. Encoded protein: CSALSGASAYNEQFF.

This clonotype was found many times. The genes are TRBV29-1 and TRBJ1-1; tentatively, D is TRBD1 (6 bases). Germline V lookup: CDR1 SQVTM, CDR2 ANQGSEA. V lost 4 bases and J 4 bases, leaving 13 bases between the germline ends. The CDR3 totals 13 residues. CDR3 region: CSVAQGRTTEAFF. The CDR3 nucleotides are TGCAGCGTTGCTCAGGGGCGGACCACTGAAGCTTTCTTT. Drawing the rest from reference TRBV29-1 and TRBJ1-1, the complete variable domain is SAVISQKPSRDICQRGTSLTIQCQVDSQVTMMFWYRQQPGQSLTLIATANQGSEATYESGFVIDKFPISRPNLTFSTLTVSNMSPEDSSIYLCSVAQGRTTEAFFGQGTRLTVV.

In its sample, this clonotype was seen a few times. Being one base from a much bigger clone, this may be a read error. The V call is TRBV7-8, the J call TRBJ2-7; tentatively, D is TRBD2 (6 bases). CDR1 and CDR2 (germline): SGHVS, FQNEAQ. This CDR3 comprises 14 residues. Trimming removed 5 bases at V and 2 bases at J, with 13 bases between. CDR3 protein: CASSLRGLPYEQYF. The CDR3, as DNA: TGTGCCAGCAGCCTCAGAGGACTACCCTACGAGCAGTACTTC.

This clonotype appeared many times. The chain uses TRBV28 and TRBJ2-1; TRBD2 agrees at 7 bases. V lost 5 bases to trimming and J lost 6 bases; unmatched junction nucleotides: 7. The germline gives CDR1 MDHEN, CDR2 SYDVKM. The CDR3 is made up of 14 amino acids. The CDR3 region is CASSPRLAANEQFF. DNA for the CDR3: TGTGCCAGCAGTCCTCGACTAGCTGCCAATGAGCAGTTCTTC.

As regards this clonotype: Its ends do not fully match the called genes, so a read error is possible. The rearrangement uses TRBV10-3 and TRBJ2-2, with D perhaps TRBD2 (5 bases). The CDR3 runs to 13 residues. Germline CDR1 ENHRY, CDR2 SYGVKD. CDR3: CAIVHTNTGEPFF. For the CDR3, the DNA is TGTGCCATCGTCCACACGAACACCGGGGAGCCGTTTTTT.

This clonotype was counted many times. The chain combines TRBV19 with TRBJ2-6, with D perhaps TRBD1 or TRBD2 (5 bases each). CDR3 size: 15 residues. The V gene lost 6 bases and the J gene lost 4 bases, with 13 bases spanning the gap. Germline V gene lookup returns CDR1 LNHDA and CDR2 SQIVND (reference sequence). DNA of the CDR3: TGTGCCAGTAGCCGTGGGGGTTCCGGGGCCAACGTCCTGACTTTC. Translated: CASSRGGSGANVLTF.

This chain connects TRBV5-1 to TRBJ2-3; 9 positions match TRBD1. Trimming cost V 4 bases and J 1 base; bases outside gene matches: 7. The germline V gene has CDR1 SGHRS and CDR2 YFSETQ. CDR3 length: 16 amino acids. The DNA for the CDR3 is TGCGCCAGCAGCCTAGGACAGGGGAAGGGCACAGATACGCAGTATTTT. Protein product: CASSLGQGKGTDTQYF.

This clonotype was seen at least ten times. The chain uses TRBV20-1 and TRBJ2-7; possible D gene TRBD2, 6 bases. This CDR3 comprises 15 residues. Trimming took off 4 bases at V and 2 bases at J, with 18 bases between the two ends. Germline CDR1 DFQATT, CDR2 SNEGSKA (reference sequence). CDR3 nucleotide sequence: TGCAGTGCTACCCCACCGGGGGTCGCCCCCTACGAGCAGTACTTC. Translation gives CSATPPGVAPYEQYF.

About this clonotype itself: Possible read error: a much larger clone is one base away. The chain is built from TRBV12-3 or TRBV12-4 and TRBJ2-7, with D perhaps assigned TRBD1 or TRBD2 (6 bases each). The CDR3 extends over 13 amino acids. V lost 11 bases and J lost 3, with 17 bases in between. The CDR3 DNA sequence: TGTGCCGTTAACCGGGGGCCCTGCTACGAGCAGTACTTC. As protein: CAVNRGPCYEQYF.

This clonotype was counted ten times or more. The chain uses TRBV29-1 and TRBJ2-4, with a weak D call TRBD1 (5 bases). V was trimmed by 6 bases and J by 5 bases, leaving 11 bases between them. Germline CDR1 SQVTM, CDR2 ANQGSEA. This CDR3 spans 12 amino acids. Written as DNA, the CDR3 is TGCAGCGTACAGGTTAACGAAAACATTCAGTACTTC. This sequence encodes CSVQVNENIQYF. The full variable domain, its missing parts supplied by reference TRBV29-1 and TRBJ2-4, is SAVISQKPSRDICQRGTSLTIQCQVDSQVTMMFWYRQQPGQSLTLIATANQGSEATYESGFVIDKFPISRPNLTFSTLTVSNMSPEDSSIYLCSVQVNENIQYFGAGTRLSVL.

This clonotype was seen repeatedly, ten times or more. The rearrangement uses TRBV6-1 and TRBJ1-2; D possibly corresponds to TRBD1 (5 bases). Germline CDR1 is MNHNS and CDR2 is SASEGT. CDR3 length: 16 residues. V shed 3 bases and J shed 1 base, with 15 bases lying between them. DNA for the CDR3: TGTGCCAGCAGTGAGGTCGATGAGGGACTTAACTATGGCTACACCTTC. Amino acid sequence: CASSEVDEGLNYGYTF.

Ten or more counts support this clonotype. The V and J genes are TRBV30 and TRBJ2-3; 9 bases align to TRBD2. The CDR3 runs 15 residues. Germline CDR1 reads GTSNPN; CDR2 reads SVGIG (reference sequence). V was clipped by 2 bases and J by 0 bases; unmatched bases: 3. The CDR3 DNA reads TGTGCCTGGAGTACAACTAGCGGGAGCACAGATACGCAGTATTTT. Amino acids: CAWSTTSGSTDTQYF.

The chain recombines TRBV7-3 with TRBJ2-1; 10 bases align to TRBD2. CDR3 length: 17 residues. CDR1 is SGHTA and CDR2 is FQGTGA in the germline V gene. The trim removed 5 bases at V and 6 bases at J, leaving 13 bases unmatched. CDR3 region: CASSQGAGGGTGNEQFF. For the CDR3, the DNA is TGTGCCAGCAGCCAAGGAGCGGGAGGGGGTACGGGCAATGAGCAGTTCTTC. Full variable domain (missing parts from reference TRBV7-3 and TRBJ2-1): GAGVSQTPSNKVTEKGKYVELRCDPISGHTALYWYRQSLGQGPEFLIYFQGTGAADDSGLPNDRFFAVRPEGSVSTLKIQRTERGDSAVYLCASSQGAGGGTGNEQFFGPGTRLTVL.

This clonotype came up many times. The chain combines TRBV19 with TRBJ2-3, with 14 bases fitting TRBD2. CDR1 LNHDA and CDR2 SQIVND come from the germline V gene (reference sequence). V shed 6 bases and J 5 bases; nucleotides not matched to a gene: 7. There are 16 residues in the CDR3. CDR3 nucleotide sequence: TGTGCCAGTAGCAGACTAGCGGGGGGGCTTCAAGATACGCAGTATTTT. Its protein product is CASSRLAGGLQDTQYF. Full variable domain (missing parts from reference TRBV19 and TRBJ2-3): DGGITQSPKYLFRKEGQNVTLSCEQNLNHDAMYWYRQDPGQGLRLIYYSQIVNDFQKGDIAEGYSVSREKKESFPLTVTSAQKNPTAFYLCASSRLAGGLQDTQYFGPGTRLTVL.

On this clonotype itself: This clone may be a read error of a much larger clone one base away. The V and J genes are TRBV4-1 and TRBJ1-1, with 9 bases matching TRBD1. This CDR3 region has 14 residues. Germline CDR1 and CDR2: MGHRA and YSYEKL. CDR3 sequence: CASSRGQGYTEAYF. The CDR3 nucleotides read TGCGCCAGCAGCCGAGGACAGGGGTACACTGAAGCTTACTTT.

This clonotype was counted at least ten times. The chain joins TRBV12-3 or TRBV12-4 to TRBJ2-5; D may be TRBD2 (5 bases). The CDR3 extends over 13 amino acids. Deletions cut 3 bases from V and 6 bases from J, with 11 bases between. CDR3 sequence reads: CASSFGVGKTQYF. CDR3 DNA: TGTGCCAGCAGTTTCGGGGTTGGGAAGACCCAGTACTTC.

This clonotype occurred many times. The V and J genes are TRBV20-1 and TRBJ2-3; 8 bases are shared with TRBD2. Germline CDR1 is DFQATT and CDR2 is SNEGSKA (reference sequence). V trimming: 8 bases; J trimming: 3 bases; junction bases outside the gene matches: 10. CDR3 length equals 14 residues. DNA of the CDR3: TGCAGTCCTCAAAAGCGGGGGCCTACAGATACGCAGTATTTT. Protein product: CSPQKRGPTDTQYF.

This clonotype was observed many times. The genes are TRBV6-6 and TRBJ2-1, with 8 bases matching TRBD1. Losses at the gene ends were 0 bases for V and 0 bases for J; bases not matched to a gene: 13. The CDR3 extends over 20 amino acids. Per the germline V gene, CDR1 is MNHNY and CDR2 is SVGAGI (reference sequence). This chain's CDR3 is CASSYSYRGEFFSSYNEQFF. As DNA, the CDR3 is TGTGCCAGCAGTTACTCTTACAGGGGGGAATTCTTTAGCTCCTACAATGAGCAGTTCTTC.

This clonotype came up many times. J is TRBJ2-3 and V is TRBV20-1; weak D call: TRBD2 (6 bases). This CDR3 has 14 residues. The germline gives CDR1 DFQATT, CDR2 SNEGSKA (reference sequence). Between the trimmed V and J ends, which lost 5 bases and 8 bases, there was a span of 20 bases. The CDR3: CSALLSTSLGTQYF. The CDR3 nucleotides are TGCAGTGCTCTTCTTTCGACTAGTTTGGGTACGCAGTATTTT.

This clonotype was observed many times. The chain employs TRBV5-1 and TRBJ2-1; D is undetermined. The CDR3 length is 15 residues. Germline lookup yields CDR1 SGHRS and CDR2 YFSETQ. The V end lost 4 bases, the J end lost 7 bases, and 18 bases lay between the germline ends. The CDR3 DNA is TGCGCCAGCAGCCCCCTGTCGGCCAGGACGAATGAGCAGTTCTTC. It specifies CASSPLSARTNEQFF.

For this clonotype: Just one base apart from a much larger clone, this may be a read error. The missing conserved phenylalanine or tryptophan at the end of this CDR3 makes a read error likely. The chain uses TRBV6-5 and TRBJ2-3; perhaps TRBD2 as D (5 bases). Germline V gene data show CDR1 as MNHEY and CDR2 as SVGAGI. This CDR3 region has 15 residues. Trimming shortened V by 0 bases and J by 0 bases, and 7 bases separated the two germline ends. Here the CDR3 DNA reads TGTGCCAGCAGTTACTCGCGCGGGAGCACAGATACGCAGTATTAT. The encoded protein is CASSYSRGSTDTQYY.

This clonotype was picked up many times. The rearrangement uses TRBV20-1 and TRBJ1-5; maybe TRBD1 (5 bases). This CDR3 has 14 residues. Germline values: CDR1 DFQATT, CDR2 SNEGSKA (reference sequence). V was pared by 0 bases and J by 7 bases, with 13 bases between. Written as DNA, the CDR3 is TGCAGTGCTAGAGATGCCAGGGCTGGACAGCCCCAGCATTTT. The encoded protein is CSARDARAGQPQHF.

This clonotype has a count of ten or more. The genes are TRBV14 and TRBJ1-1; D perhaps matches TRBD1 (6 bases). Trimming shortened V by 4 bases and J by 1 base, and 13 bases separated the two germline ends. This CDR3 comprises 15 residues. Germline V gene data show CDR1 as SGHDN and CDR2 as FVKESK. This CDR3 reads CASSPRQVKNTEAFF. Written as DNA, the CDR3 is TGTGCCAGCAGCCCCCGACAGGTGAAGAACACTGAAGCTTTCTTT.

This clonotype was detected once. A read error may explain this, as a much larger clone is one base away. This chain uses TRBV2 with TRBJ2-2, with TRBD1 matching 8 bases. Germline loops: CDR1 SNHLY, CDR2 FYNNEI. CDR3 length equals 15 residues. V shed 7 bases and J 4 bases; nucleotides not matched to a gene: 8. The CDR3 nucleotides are TGTGCCAGCACCCGACAGGGGTTATTCACCGGGGAGCTGTTTTTT. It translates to CASTRQGLFTGELFF.

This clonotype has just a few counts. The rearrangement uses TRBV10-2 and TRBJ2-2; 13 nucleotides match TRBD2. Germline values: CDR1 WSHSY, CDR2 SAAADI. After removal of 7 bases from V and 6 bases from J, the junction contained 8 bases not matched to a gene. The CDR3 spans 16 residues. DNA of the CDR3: TGCGCCAGCACGGGACTAGCGGGAAGTGGCGCCGGGGAGCTGTTTTTT. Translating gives CASTGLAGSGAGELFF.

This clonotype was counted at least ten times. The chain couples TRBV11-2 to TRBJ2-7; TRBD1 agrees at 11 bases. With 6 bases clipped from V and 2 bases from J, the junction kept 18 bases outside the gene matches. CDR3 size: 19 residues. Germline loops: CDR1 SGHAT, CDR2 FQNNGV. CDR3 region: CASSQQGPGQGAQPYEQYF. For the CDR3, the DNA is TGTGCCAGCAGTCAACAAGGGCCCGGACAGGGGGCGCAGCCCTACGAGCAGTACTTC.

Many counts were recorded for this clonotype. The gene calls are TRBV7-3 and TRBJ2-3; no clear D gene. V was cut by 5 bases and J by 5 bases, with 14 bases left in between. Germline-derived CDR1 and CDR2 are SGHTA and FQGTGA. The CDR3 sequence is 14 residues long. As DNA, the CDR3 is TGTGCCAGCAGCGAACCCGGTTGGGGAGATACGCAGTATTTT. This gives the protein CASSEPGWGDTQYF. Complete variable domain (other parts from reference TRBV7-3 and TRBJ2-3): GAGVSQTPSNKVTEKGKYVELRCDPISGHTALYWYRQSLGQGPEFLIYFQGTGAADDSGLPNDRFFAVRPEGSVSTLKIQRTERGDSAVYLCASSEPGWGDTQYFGPGTRLTVL.